This TCR beta chain was sequenced for a study of T cells in Graves' hyperthyroidism and ophthalmopathy. Study-wide findings and caveats: Most clonotypes that expanded in the thyroid above 0.001 also showed up in blood.

In the case of this clonotype: As yet, its antigen is unknown.

From germline, CDR1 is SNHLY and CDR2 FYNNEI. This CDR3 has 13 amino acids. The V segment lost 4 bases and the J segment 4 bases; nucleotides outside the gene matches: 0. Amplification targeted TCR beta CDR3 regions from RNA transcripts. With the HTBI primer set, the TCR CDR3 went through a first round of RT-PCR. TCRdb processed the multiplex PCR reads anew with MiXCR; each CDR3 protein has one entry. The sample consists of 350,000 to 450,000 distinct CDR3 sequences, around an eighth of them appearing once. The clonotype originates from a man in his fifties with Graves' ophthalmopathy. The material sequenced was blood. This sequence joins TRBV2 and TRBJ2-5; 10 nucleotides match TRBD2. CDR3 nucleotides: TGTGCCAGCAGTGTAGCGGGAGGAGAGACCCAGTACTTC. Translation: CASSVAGGETQYF. Looking up the rest from reference TRBV2 and TRBJ2-5 gives the full variable domain: EPEVTQTPSHQVTQMGQEVILRCVPISNHLYFYWYRQILGQKVEFLVSFYNNEISEKSEIFDDQFSVERPDGSNFTLKIRSTKLEDSAMYFCASSVAGGETQYFGPGTRLLVL.